Each of the 30 T cell receptor beta chains below was sequenced from the same sample in a study of T cells after yellow fever vaccination. One entry per CDR3 protein, called by TCRdb with MiXCR from the 5' RACE reads. The table has 200,000 to 300,000 distinct CDR3 sequences, less than 7.5% seen once. The source material was CD4+ T cells sorted from PBMCs, sampled on the day of the yellow fever booster vaccination. These receptors all come from a man between 25 and 39 years old who received the YFV17D yellow fever vaccine.

This clonotype was recorded a few times. The J gene is TRBJ1-4, the V gene TRBV7-2; D gene uncertain. The CDR3 has 16 amino acids. Germline V lookup: CDR1 SGHTA, CDR2 FQGNSA. The ends were cut back, 1 base at V and 0 bases at J, with 9 bases in the middle. Here the CDR3 DNA reads TGTGCCAGCAGCTTAGACTCGGCCTCAACTAATGAAAAACTGTTTTTT. It is translated as CASSLDSASTNEKLFF. Variable domain in full (rest from reference TRBV7-2 and TRBJ1-4): GAGVSQSPSNKVTEKGKDVELRCDPISGHTALYWYRQSLGQGLEFLIYFQGNSAPDKSGLPSDRFSAERTGGSVSTLTIQRTQQEDSAVYLCASSLDSASTNEKLFFGSGTQLSVL.

The chain carries TRBV20-1 and TRBJ2-7; TRBD2 aligns across 9 bases. CDR3 length equals 15 residues. CDR1 is DFQATT and CDR2 is SNEGSKA in the germline V gene (reference sequence). V lost 5 bases, J lost 6 bases, and 14 bases stayed unmatched. This CDR3 reads CSASTSGLASSEQYF. The CDR3 DNA reads TGCAGTGCTTCCACCTCGGGACTAGCAAGTTCCGAGCAGTACTTC.

Only a few counts were recorded for this clonotype. The CDR3, as DNA: TGCAGCGTTGAACGACTAGCGGACTACAATGAGCAGTTCTTC. Protein sequence: CSVERLADYNEQFF. The J gene is TRBJ2-1, the V gene TRBV29-1, with 9 bases that match TRBD2. The CDR3 covers 14 residues. V gave up 2 bases and J gave up 3 bases; unmatched junction bases: 2. Germline CDR1 is SQVTM and CDR2 is ANQGSEA.

V gene TRBV4-3 combines with J gene TRBJ2-3, with 10 bases identical to TRBD2. This CDR3 spans 17 amino acids. The V gene end was trimmed by 2 bases and the J gene end by 5 bases; junction bases not matched to a gene: 10. CDR1 is LGHNA and CDR2 is YSLEER in the germline V gene. CDR3 nucleotides: TGCGCCAGCAGCCAACGCCTAGCGGGAGCACATGGAGATACGCAGTATTTT. Amino acid sequence: CASSQRLAGAHGDTQYF.

This clonotype was observed a few times. The CDR3 here is CASSSAGAGLYEQYF. The CDR3 DNA reads TGTGCCAGCAGCTCGGCGGGGGCTGGACTCTACGAGCAGTACTTC. The chain recombines TRBV5-6 with TRBJ2-7; the D gene is possibly TRBD2 (7 bases). V was cut by 3 bases and J by 3 bases, with 16 bases left in between. The CDR3 totals 15 residues. Germline CDR1 SGHDT, CDR2 YYEEEE. The full variable domain, with the rest looked up from reference TRBV5-6 and TRBJ2-7, is DAGVTQSPTHLIKTRGQQVTLRCSPKSGHDTVSWYQQALGQGPQFIFQYYEEEERQRGNFPDRFSGHQFPNYSSELNVNALLLGDSALYLCASSSAGAGLYEQYFGPGTRLTVT.

This clonotype was recorded a few times. The chain carries TRBV7-3 and TRBJ2-1; D call uncertain. Trimming cost V 2 bases and J 4 bases, with 6 bases left between them. CDR3 size: 13 residues. Germline CDR1 and CDR2: SGHTA and FQGTGA. CDR3 in DNA: TGTGCCAGCAGCTTACTCGGGTACAATGAGCAGTTCTTC. The encoded protein is CASSLLGYNEQFF.

The chain combines TRBV7-8 with TRBJ2-1; no firm D call. The CDR3 is made up of 15 amino acids. Trimming took off 3 bases at V and 6 bases at J, with 15 bases between the two ends. Germline V gene lookup returns CDR1 SGHVS and CDR2 FQNEAQ. The CDR3 region is CASSLELSLANEQFF. The CDR3, as DNA: TGTGCCAGCAGCTTGGAATTGTCTTTAGCCAATGAGCAGTTCTTC.

This clonotype was counted many times. The CDR3 here is CASSNDRSQTQYF. In DNA form, the CDR3 reads TGTGCCAGCAGTAACGACAGGAGCCAGACCCAGTACTTC. The rearrangement links TRBV6-5 to TRBJ2-5, with D possibly matching TRBD1 (6 bases). The CDR3 is made up of 13 amino acids. Trimming removed 5 bases from V and 6 bases from J, with 13 bases in between. Germline V CDR1 and CDR2: MNHEY, SVGAGI.

This clonotype was observed at least ten times. The V gene is TRBV25-1, the J gene TRBJ1-1; TRBD1 might be the D (5 bases). The CDR3 runs to 14 residues. The V end lost 6 bases, the J end lost 2 bases, and 13 bases lay between the germline ends. CDR1 MGHDK and CDR2 SYGVNS come from the germline V gene. CDR3 sequence reads: CASRDSARNTEAFF. Written as DNA, the CDR3 is TGTGCCAGCAGAGACAGTGCCCGAAACACTGAAGCTTTCTTT.

A few counts support this clonotype. CDR3 amino acids: CASSYDRDTGELFF. Written as DNA, the CDR3 is TGTGCCAGCAGCTACGACAGGGACACCGGGGAGCTGTTTTTT. The chain employs TRBV5-4 and TRBJ2-2; 7 bases agree with TRBD1. This CDR3 has 14 amino acids. Germline trimming cut 3 bases from V and 3 bases from J; bases unmatched to any gene: 2. Germline assignment: CDR1 SGHNT and CDR2 YYREEE (reference sequence). Full variable domain (remainder filled in from reference TRBV5-4 and TRBJ2-2): ETGVTQSPTHLIKTRGQQVTLRCSSQSGHNTVSWYQQALGQGPQFIFQYYREEENGRGNFPPRFSGLQFPNYSSELNVNALELDDSALYLCASSYDRDTGELFFGEGSRLTVL.

This clonotype was seen many times. The chain links TRBV20-1 to TRBJ1-5; 8 nucleotides match TRBD1. Looked up from germline, CDR1 is DFQATT and CDR2 is SNEGSKA (reference sequence). The CDR3 loop spans 14 amino acids. V lost 6 bases and J lost 5; bases outside the gene matches: 9. This chain's CDR3 is CSAVLTGVDQPQHF. The CDR3 region has the DNA TGCAGTGCAGTCCTGACAGGGGTGGATCAGCCCCAGCATTTT.

The chain recombines TRBV24-1 with TRBJ2-2; D uncertain. Germline lookup yields CDR1 KGHDR and CDR2 SFDVKD. The CDR3 loop spans 14 amino acids. With 7 bases removed from V and 1 base from J, the gap between germline ends came to 9 bases. The CDR3 here is CATRGKGNTGELFF. The CDR3 bases are TGTGCCACCAGGGGCAAGGGGAACACCGGGGAGCTGTTTTTT.

The chain joins TRBV11-3 to TRBJ2-7, with TRBD1 identical over 8 bases. The V gene's germline CDR1 is SGHNT and CDR2 YENEEA. Trimming took 5 bases from V and 4 from J; bases not matched to a gene: 10. The length of the CDR3 is 15 residues. The CDR3: CASSQVSRGLYEQYF. The CDR3 DNA sequence: TGTGCCAGCAGCCAGGTGTCCAGGGGGCTGTACGAGCAGTACTTC.

The table lists this clonotype with a few counts. The genes are TRBV6-5 and TRBJ2-7; TRBD2 matches at 8 bases. Per the germline V gene, CDR1 is MNHEY and CDR2 is SVGAGI. With 2 bases clipped from V and 4 bases from J, the junction kept 7 bases outside the gene matches. CDR3 length: 15 residues. The CDR3 DNA reads TGTGCCAGCAGTTACCCTGGGGTAGCGGGGTACGAGCAGTACTTC. Translation: CASSYPGVAGYEQYF.

Only a few counts were recorded for this clonotype. The CDR3 nucleotides read TGTGCCAGCAGCCACGGGACAGGGCGAAACAATCAGCCCCAGCATTTT. It is translated as CASSHGTGRNNQPQHF. This chain uses TRBV11-2 with TRBJ1-5; the match to TRBD1 covers 9 bases. With 5 bases clipped from V and 3 bases from J, the junction kept 8 bases outside the gene matches. The CDR3 consists of 16 residues. Germline V gene data show CDR1 as SGHAT and CDR2 as FQNNGV.

The table lists this clonotype with many counts. The rearrangement links TRBV20-1 to TRBJ2-7; D may match TRBD1 or TRBD2 (5 bases each). CDR1 and CDR2 (germline): DFQATT, SNEGSKA (reference sequence). The CDR3 covers 14 residues. The V and J ends lost 0 bases and 4 bases respectively, with 13 bases between them. The CDR3 protein is CSARDLRGVYEQYF. The CDR3 DNA is TGCAGTGCTAGAGATTTGAGGGGCGTATACGAGCAGTACTTC.

This clonotype was seen ten or more times. The rearrangement joins TRBV12-3 or TRBV12-4 to TRBJ2-1; 10 bases are a match to TRBD2. Trimming at V came to 5 bases and at J to 6 bases, leaving 7 bases not matched to a gene. The CDR3 is 15 residues long. Here the CDR3 reads CASSPGLAESNEQFF. CDR3 coding DNA: TGTGCCAGCAGTCCCGGACTAGCGGAAAGCAATGAGCAGTTCTTC.

A note on this clonotype: With a much larger clone just one base away, this may be a read error. The chain joins TRBV12-3 or TRBV12-4 to TRBJ1-2, with 9 bases lining up with TRBD1. V was pared by 5 bases and J by 6 bases, with 4 bases of the junction left unmatched. CDR3 size: 13 residues. The DNA of the CDR3 is TGTGCCAGCAGTCGACGGACAGGGGATGGCTACACCTTC. Its translation: CASSRRTGDGYTF.

This clonotype was picked up a small number of times. The V and J genes are TRBV12-3 or TRBV12-4 and TRBJ2-7; 7 nucleotides agree with TRBD2. The V gene end was trimmed by 1 base and the J gene end by 7 bases; junction bases not matched to a gene: 10. The CDR3 loop spans 15 amino acids. The CDR3: CASSLEGTIRLEQYF. Here the CDR3 DNA reads TGTGCCAGCAGTTTAGAGGGGACTATCCGCTTGGAGCAGTACTTC.

This clonotype has ten or more counts. The genes are TRBV11-2 and TRBJ2-5; unclear D gene. V lost 4 bases, J lost 4 bases, and 1 base lay in between. The germline gives CDR1 SGHAT, CDR2 FQNNGV. This CDR3 has 10 amino acids. This CDR3 reads CASSSETQYF. In DNA form, the CDR3 reads TGTGCCAGCAGCTCAGAGACCCAGTACTTC.

This chain joins TRBV5-1 and TRBJ2-3; 11 bases are a match to TRBD2. Looked up from germline, CDR1 is SGHRS and CDR2 is YFSETQ. V trimming: 1 base; J trimming: 5 bases; junction bases outside the gene matches: 6. There are 16 residues in the CDR3. The CDR3 DNA follows: TGCGCCAGCAGCTTGCCGGGACTAGCGGTAATAGATACGCAGTATTTT. Its translation: CASSLPGLAVIDTQYF.

This clonotype was detected a few times. The CDR3 nucleotides read TGTGCCAGCAGCTTGGCCAGGGGTAGCGGGAGTTACGAGCAGTACTTC. It codes for CASSLARGSGSYEQYF. V gene TRBV5-4 combines with J gene TRBJ2-7; TRBD2 agrees at 9 bases. Germline loops: CDR1 SGHNT, CDR2 YYREEE (reference sequence). Unmatched junction bases numbered 8, after V lost 0 bases and J lost 4 bases. The CDR3 is made up of 16 amino acids.

This chain links TRBV18 with TRBJ2-6, with 10 bases fitting TRBD1. The CDR3 is made up of 20 amino acids. Trimming removed 2 bases from V and 0 bases from J; junction bases left unmatched: 10. The germline gives CDR1 KGHSH, CDR2 LQKENI. This CDR3 is CASSPISVRQGASGANVLTF. CDR3 in DNA: TGTGCCAGCTCACCAATATCCGTTCGACAGGGGGCCTCTGGGGCCAACGTCCTGACTTTC.

This clonotype has a count of ten or more. The rearrangement joins TRBV7-2 to TRBJ1-6; maybe TRBD1 (5 bases). The CDR3 contains 15 residues. Trimming took off 5 bases at V and 9 bases at J, with 17 bases between the two ends. In germline, CDR1 is SGHTA, CDR2 FQGNSA. The CDR3 is CASSGGMRGFSPLHF. CDR3 nucleotides: TGTGCCAGCAGCGGGGGGATGAGAGGCTTTTCACCCCTCCACTTT.

The chain couples TRBV29-1 to TRBJ2-1, with 7 bases aligning to TRBD1. The germline gives CDR1 SQVTM, CDR2 ANQGSEA. V lost 5 bases to trimming and J lost 4 bases; unmatched junction nucleotides: 17. The CDR3 covers 17 residues. CDR3 amino acids: CSVPGGEGRLVYNEQFF. Written as DNA, the CDR3 is TGCAGCGTTCCAGGGGGTGAGGGGCGGCTCGTTTACAATGAGCAGTTCTTC.

This clonotype was counted between two and nine times. The genes are TRBV2 and TRBJ1-1; TRBD1 is a possible D gene (5 bases). Looked up from germline, CDR1 is SNHLY and CDR2 is FYNNEI. The CDR3 has 13 amino acids. Trimming removed 5 bases at V and 1 base at J, with 8 bases between. CDR3 coding DNA: TGTGCCAGCAGTTCGACAGAGAACACTGAAGCTTTCTTT. This gives the protein CASSSTENTEAFF.

V usage is TRBV12-5 and J usage is TRBJ2-7; D is possibly TRBD2 (6 bases). Germline-derived CDR1 and CDR2 are LGHNT and FRNRAP. Trimming took 2 bases from V and 2 from J, leaving 13 bases between them. This CDR3 spans 15 amino acids. The CDR3 DNA is TGTGCTAGTGGTTTGTATCCTAGCGCAGCCTACGAGCAGTACTTC. It encodes CASGLYPSAAYEQYF. The full variable domain, in which reference TRBV12-5 and TRBJ2-7 provide the parts outside the CDR3, is DARVTQTPRHKVTEMGQEVTMRCQPILGHNTVFWYRQTMMQGLELLAYFRNRAPLDDSGMPKDRFSAEMPDATLATLKIQPSEPRDSAVYFCASGLYPSAAYEQYFGPGTRLTVT.

Points on this clonotype: A much larger clone is a single base away; this may be a read error. The CDR3 region is CASRVFGASTPYEQYF. The DNA for the CDR3 is TGTGCCAGCAGGGTTTTCGGGGCCTCGACTCCCTACGAGCAGTACTTC. The chain couples TRBV6-2 or TRBV6-3 to TRBJ2-7; perhaps D is TRBD1 or TRBD2 (5 bases each). The CDR3 contains 16 residues. The germline CDR1 and CDR2 sequences are MNHEY and SVGEGT. V lost 6 bases and J lost 2, with 20 bases in between.

This clonotype occurred a few times. The chain joins TRBV3-1 to TRBJ2-1; a possible D gene is TRBD2 (6 bases). From germline, CDR1 is LGHDT and CDR2 YNNKEL (reference sequence). This CDR3 is built from 14 residues. V was shortened by 4 bases and J by 7 bases, with 14 bases between the two germline ends. The CDR3 loop is CASSPLRTTNEQFF. In DNA form, the CDR3 reads TGTGCCAGCAGCCCGCTTAGGACTACGAATGAGCAGTTCTTC.

In this sample, this clonotype turned up many times. J is TRBJ2-3 and V is TRBV7-2; the D gene could be TRBD1 or TRBD2 (6 bases each). V was pared by 5 bases and J by 5 bases, with 14 bases between. The germline CDR1 and CDR2 sequences are SGHTA and FQGNSA. This CDR3 is 14 amino acids long. The CDR3 is CASSPGASVDTQYF. The CDR3 DNA follows: TGTGCCAGCAGCCCGGGGGCTAGCGTAGATACGCAGTATTTT.